This TCR beta chain was recorded in a study of blood T cell repertoires in COVID-19 (TCRdb year 2020). About the study as a whole: Collaborator samples came from the United States, Italy and Spain and covered acute and convalescent phases of COVID-19. Deeply sampled blood TCRbeta repertoires from subjects exposed to, actively infected with, or recovered from COVID-19 were included in the dataset. The prospective study material was composed of cDNA or gDNA derived from T cells, B-cell-depleted T cells, or PBMCs. Where HLA class I and class II types were available, the types were taken from metadata supplied by the sample provider, not from assay-based typing. A de-identified subject ID, COVID-19 status, age in years and sex were almost always included in the sample metadata. Samples were obtained from the ongoing ImmuneRACE study (first 160 participants) and from over 1,000 subjects provided by 6 global collaborators. A freely available public database, intended as a resource for researchers studying the immune response to SARS-CoV-2, is where the repertoires were released. Here is what the overall study found, with its caveats: How much clinical and demographic metadata was included differed by source and by participant, and the metadata was provided uncurated.

TCRbeta CDR3 regions were amplified from genomic DNA by means of the immunoSEQ Assay, a bias-controlled multiplex PCR. The authors' pipeline ran thus. The number of nucleated cells in each sample was estimated from the amplification of reference gene primers within the assay. Sequence reads were collapsed and filtered to measure the absolute abundance of every unique TCRbeta CDR3 rearrangement. For each sample, productive Simpson clonality was calculated by taking the square root of Simpson's diversity index across productive rearrangements. Here the immuneACCESS table is served through TCRdb, limited to in-frame sequences with V and J called. Missing clones are a known gap in these copies; in checked studies unresolved V genes cover under half, and the rest lacks a known reason. Clonal size and the V and J genes are those of that table, whereas D and trimming came from the DNA. Across this sample there are about 240,000 clones, with approximately 86% seen only once. The ten most abundant clones make up more than 6.5% of the sample.

The collaborating institutions used their own protocols to collect whole blood in K2EDTA tubes. For TCRbeta analysis, collaborators shipped samples in one of three forms: frozen whole blood, isolated PBMCs, or DNA extracted from either of those sample types. Trimming accounts for 5 bases at V and 2 bases at J, while the number of junction bases matched to no gene is 7. Including the terminal cysteine and phenylalanine, the CDR3 comprises 15 residues. Kept here is only the CDR3 DNA, which spans 45 bases and is read in frame from base 1. From a lookup of the germline V gene (reference sequence), CDR1 and CDR2 are SEHNR and FQNEAQ. Remarks on this clone: The target of this receptor is not known. Base qualities were left out, and no much larger clone turns up one base away.

The rearrangement joined TRBV7-9 to TRBJ2-7; the central 9 bases match TRBD1. The specimen was peripheral blood. The source is a woman in her 70s with active or convalescent COVID-19. The CDR3 loop reads CASSGQDRGAYEQYF. The DNA sequence is given as TGTGCCAGCAGCGGGCAGGACAGGGGTGCCTACGAGCAGTACTTC.